This T cell receptor beta chain comes out of a study of radiation and T cells in renal cell carcinoma. Overall study results and limits: Dominant CDR3 motifs occupied more repertoire in irradiated than control tumors. Irradiated tumors had higher TCR clonality than control tumors.

Treatment here: 15 Gy SBRT to primary tumor, nephrectomy 4 weeks later. Nephrectomy followed 15 Gy stereotactic body radiation by 4 weeks. The repertoire was sequenced with immunoSEQ multiplex PCR; TCRdb's copy has only in-frame clones and lacks some. The table lists some 5,000 clones, around three fifths of them singletons. Deletions cut 7 bases from V and 0 bases from J, with 13 bases between. Per germline, CDR1 MNHNY and CDR2 SVGAGI (reference sequence). This CDR3 region has 14 residues. Details on this clone: Its antigen remains unidentified.

The chain links TRBV6-6 to TRBJ2-7, with a possible D match to TRBD2 (6 bases). The source of this sequence is a man in his fifties or sixties with renal cell carcinoma. The sequenced sample was tumor tissue, obtained from a patient whose treatment included radiotherapy and nephrectomy. CDR3 residues: CASTDGGISYEQYF. As DNA, the CDR3 is TGTGCCAGCACCGACGGCGGGATCTCCTACGAGCAGTACTTC.